This entry is about one T cell receptor (beta chain). Its antigen is currently not known. The sample holds no much larger clone one base away, and base qualities are not on file. Additional DNA sequences in this sample encode the identical CDR3. The data were obtained in a study of blood T cell repertoires in COVID-19 (dated by TCRdb to the early 2020s). At the level of the whole study: Collaborator samples came from the United States, Italy and Spain and covered acute and convalescent phases of COVID-19. HLA class I and class II types, where available, came from metadata supplied by the sample provider rather than from assay-based typing. The repertoires were made available in a free public database intended to serve as a resource for research on the immune response to SARS-CoV-2. The material from the prospective study consisted of cDNA or gDNA derived from T cells, B-cell-depleted T cells, or PBMCs. Deeply sampled blood TCRbeta repertoires from subjects exposed to, actively infected with, or recovered from COVID-19 were included in the dataset. A de-identified subject ID, COVID-19 status, age in years and sex were almost always included in the sample metadata. Samples came from the ongoing ImmuneRACE study (first 160 participants) plus 1,254 subjects from 6 global collaborators.

The immunoSEQ Assay, a bias-controlled multiplex PCR, was used to amplify TCRbeta CDR3 regions from genomic DNA. The study's processing was this. The number of nucleated cells in each sample was estimated from the amplification of reference gene primers within the assay. Sequence reads were collapsed and filtered to measure the absolute abundance of every unique TCRbeta CDR3 rearrangement. Productive Simpson clonality was computed per sample as the square root of Simpson's diversity index over productive rearrangements. TCRdb provides this immuneACCESS table in a form limited to in-frame rearrangements. Some clones are lacking; in checked studies, under half of them reflect an unresolved V gene, and why the rest are absent is not known. The DNA was the basis for D and trimming; V, J and clone size are from that table. The table for this sample lists approximately 88,000 clones; 85% of them were counted only once. The ten largest account for around 15% of the sample.

The collaborating institutions used their own protocols to collect whole blood in K2EDTA tubes. Collaborator samples were shipped for TCRbeta analysis as frozen whole blood, isolated PBMCs, or DNA extracted from either sample type. General findings and caveats noted by the study authors: Clinical and demographic metadata were provided uncurated, with the amount varying by source and participant.

The germline V gene encodes CDR1 SGHRS and CDR2 YFSETQ. Deletion took 0 bases off V and 0 bases off J, with a span of 3 bases between the germline ends. The CDR3 covers 13 residues, taking in both the cysteine and the phenylalanine. This entry keeps only the CDR3 DNA: 39 bases, framed from base 1. The TCR sequence derives from a woman aged 70-85 years with acute or convalescent COVID-19. Sequencing was carried out using peripheral blood. The chain links TRBV5-1 with TRBJ1-1, with no confidently assigned D gene. The CDR3 protein: CASSLGVNTEAFF. The base sequence is TGCGCCAGCAGCTTGGGAGTGAACACTGAAGCTTTCTTT.